This T cell receptor beta chain was sequenced during a study of blood T cell repertoires in COVID-19. Study information: Specimens from acute and convalescent COVID-19 originated in the United States, Italy and Spain. PBMCs, B-cell-depleted T cells, or T cells provided the cDNA or gDNA that made up the material.

Per the original data handling: Reference gene primers were amplified, and this amplification served to estimate nucleated cell counts. Data came from immunoSEQ multiplex PCR; TCRdb stores just in-frame clones and leaves some out. The V and J calls and clone size come from that table; D and trimming were worked out from the DNA. Of 97,000 or so clones listed, 75% to 95% are singletons. Germline CDR1 reads PRHDT; CDR2 reads FYEKMQ (reference sequence). This CDR3 is 13 amino acids long. Trimming took off 5 bases at V and 3 bases at J, with 11 bases between the two ends. The TCR comes from a man younger than 30 with acute or convalescent COVID-19. Sequencing was carried out using peripheral blood. The chain has TRBV13 and TRBJ2-7, with D unresolved. CDR3 coding DNA: TGTGCCAGCAGCCGTCCATCGGGCTACGAGCAGTACTTC. Residues: CASSRPSGYEQYF.